These T cell receptor beta chains were read from a single sample in a study of T cells after yellow fever vaccination. Via MiXCR, TCRdb re-called the 5' RACE reads, giving one row per CDR3 protein. This table holds around 300,000 distinct CDR3 sequences, over 3.5% found once. Specimen: PBMCs, collected 5 days after the yellow fever booster vaccination. Source of these receptors: a young man who received the YFV17D yellow fever vaccine. Both conserved end residues are part of each CDR3. The order of the fields is V gene, J gene, D gene, clone size, CDR3 protein, CDR3 DNA. A D gene is named only where the DNA matches it firmly. The listing skips clone size in some rows; elsewhere it reads once, few, many or a size class.

TRBV4-2	TRBJ1-1	TRBD1	few	CASSQDRTGMGNTEAFF	TGTGCCAGCAGCCAAGATCGGACAGGGATGGGGAACACTGAAGCTTTCTTT
TRBV7-6	TRBJ2-1	TRBD2	NA	CASSLPGTSVEQFF	TGTGCCAGCAGCTTACCGGGGACTAGCGTCGAGCAGTTCTTC
TRBV28	TRBJ2-2	NA	many	CASSLQGPLTGTGELFF	TGTGCCAGCAGTTTACAGGGGCCTTTGACGGGCACCGGGGAGCTGTTTTTT
TRBV2	TRBJ1-6	NA	few	CASSGTLGTKRGSPLHF	TGTGCCAGCAGCGGAACGTTAGGGACAAAACGTGGGTCACCCCTCCACTTT
TRBV18	TRBJ1-1	TRBD1	NA	CASSATGGEAKAFF	TGTGCCAGCTCGGCGACAGGGGGGGAGGCCAAAGCTTTCTTT
TRBV12-3/TRBV12-4	TRBJ1-1	TRBD1	few	CASSLPGGGTEAFF	TGTGCCAGCAGTTTACCAGGGGGAGGCACTGAAGCTTTCTTT
TRBV15	TRBJ2-3	TRBD2	many	CATSRSGWAGDTDTQYF	TGTGCCACCAGCAGATCTGGGTGGGCGGGGGACACAGATACGCAGTATTTT
TRBV3-1	TRBJ2-3	NA	many	CASSLPGTGTQYF	TGTGCCAGCAGCCTACCCGGGACGGGTACGCAGTATTTT
TRBV24-1	TRBJ2-5	NA	NA	CATSPNRQTQETQYF	TGTGCCACCAGCCCAAACCGACAGACCCAAGAGACCCAGTACTTC
TRBV29-1	TRBJ2-1	TRBD1	NA	CSVEADRGEQFF	TGCAGCGTTGAAGCGGACAGGGGAGAGCAGTTCTTC
TRBV20-1	TRBJ2-1	TRBD2	NA	CSARVAGRDNEQFF	TGCAGTGCTAGAGTGGCGGGGAGGGACAATGAGCAGTTCTTC
TRBV7-6	TRBJ2-1	NA	NA	CASSLGMAGVNEQFF	TGTGCCAGCAGCTTAGGGATGGCTGGAGTGAATGAGCAGTTCTTC
TRBV7-9	TRBJ2-2	TRBD2	NA	CASTSGLAAFGELFF	TGTGCCAGCACTTCCGGACTAGCGGCGTTCGGGGAGCTGTTTTTT
TRBV7-9	TRBJ2-3	NA	many	CASSFYSADTQYF	TGTGCCAGCAGCTTTTATTCCGCCGATACGCAGTATTTT
TRBV20-1	TRBJ1-2	NA	few	CSASPRTNYGYTF	TGCAGTGCTAGCCCCCGGACAAACTATGGCTACACCTTC
TRBV27	TRBJ2-3	NA	NA	CASSPIPVSTDTQYF	TGTGCCAGCAGTCCGATTCCCGTCAGTACAGATACGCAGTATTTT
TRBV5-6	TRBJ1-1	NA	NA	CASSLDGFRTEAFF	TGTGCCAGCAGCTTGGATGGGTTTCGCACTGAAGCTTTCTTT
TRBV4-2	TRBJ2-5	NA	NA	CASSQDRRSSRETQYF	TGTGCCAGCAGCCAAGATAGAAGATCCTCGAGGGAGACCCAGTACTTC
TRBV27	TRBJ1-1	TRBD1	few	CASTKGGGQGIPEAFF	TGTGCCAGCACCAAGGGTGGGGGACAGGGAATCCCTGAAGCTTTCTTT
TRBV28	TRBJ1-5	TRBD1	few	CASIDLQGAYHQPQHF	TGTGCCAGCATCGATCTCCAGGGGGCATATCATCAGCCCCAGCATTTT
TRBV24-1	TRBJ2-5	NA	many	CATSDPSSETQYF	TGTGCCACCAGTGATCCGTCATCCGAGACCCAGTACTTC
TRBV6-5	TRBJ1-2	NA	many	CASRGTNGYTF	TGTGCCAGCAGAGGGACAAATGGCTACACCTTC
TRBV6-5	TRBJ1-2	NA	many	CASSKLRDGGGGYTF	TGTGCCAGCAGCAAGCTAAGGGACGGCGGTGGGGGCTACACCTTC
TRBV4-1	TRBJ1-2	NA	NA	CASSTPGGGYTF	TGCGCCAGCAGCACTCCCGGGGGTGGCTACACCTTC
TRBV7-8	TRBJ2-3	NA	many	CASSFNGGRRTDTQYF	TGTGCCAGCAGCTTCAACGGGGGGCGACGGACAGATACGCAGTATTTT
TRBV6-2/TRBV6-3	TRBJ1-1	NA	few	CASSYSGATEAFF	TGTGCCAGCAGTTACTCGGGCGCCACTGAAGCTTTCTTT
TRBV29-1	TRBJ1-1	NA	NA	CSVGLGGLEAFF	TGCAGCGTTGGTTTGGGGGGCCTCGAGGCTTTCTTT
TRBV29-1	TRBJ1-2	NA	few	CSVEGAHGYTF	TGCAGCGTTGAGGGGGCCCATGGCTACACCTTC
TRBV7-3	TRBJ2-5	NA	few	CASSLNRVETQYF	TGTGCCAGCAGCCTAAACAGGGTGGAGACCCAGTACTTC
TRBV4-1	TRBJ2-7	TRBD1	few	CASSPSRGFNYEQYF	TGCGCCAGCAGCCCCAGCAGGGGGTTTAACTACGAGCAGTACTTC
TRBV4-3	TRBJ1-3	NA	few	CASSQDPDSGNTIYF	TGCGCCAGCAGCCAAGATCCCGACTCTGGAAACACCATATATTTT
TRBV30	TRBJ1-1	TRBD1	NA	CAWSAKGQGGTEAFF	TGTGCCTGGAGTGCAAAAGGACAGGGCGGCACTGAAGCTTTCTTT
TRBV10-3	TRBJ1-1	TRBD1	few	CAISGGPDRGAFF	TGTGCCATCAGTGGGGGGCCGGACAGGGGAGCTTTCTTT
TRBV7-9	TRBJ2-5	NA	few	CASSLVDGKETQYF	TGTGCCAGCAGCTTAGTGGATGGAAAAGAGACCCAGTACTTC
TRBV3-1	TRBJ1-2	NA	many	CASSYTAFEGYTF	TGTGCCAGCAGCTACACGGCGTTTGAGGGCTACACCTTC
TRBV6-5	TRBJ2-6	NA	NA	CASSRQVSGANVLTF	TGTGCCAGCAGTCGTCAGGTCTCTGGGGCCAACGTCCTGACTTTC
TRBV7-7	TRBJ2-5	NA	many	CASSFRTQETQYF	TGTGCTAGCAGCTTCAGGACCCAAGAGACCCAGTACTTC
TRBV19	TRBJ2-7	TRBD1	NA	CASSIGTGGYEQYF	TGTGCCAGTAGTATTGGGACAGGGGGGTACGAGCAGTACTTC
TRBV7-2	TRBJ1-2	NA	NA	CASSQGQLYGYTF	TGTGCCAGCAGCCAGGGGCAGCTCTATGGCTACACCTTC
TRBV18	TRBJ2-7	TRBD1	NA	CASSSDRVRFEQYF	TGTGCCAGCTCATCTGACAGGGTTAGATTCGAGCAGTACTTC
TRBV7-2	TRBJ2-5	NA	few	CASSPSRGGPQETQYF	TGTGCCAGCAGCCCGTCTCGCGGGGGCCCCCAAGAGACCCAGTACTTC
TRBV18	TRBJ1-2	NA	NA	CASSSSTEYGYTF	TGTGCCAGCTCATCCTCAACTGAGTATGGCTACACCTTC
TRBV4-1	TRBJ1-2	NA	many	CASSPSVRLDGYTF	TGCGCCAGCAGCCCCTCCGTGAGGTTGGATGGCTACACCTTC
TRBV27	TRBJ2-3	NA	few	CASSFVQQVTDTQYF	TGTGCCAGCAGTTTTGTGCAGCAAGTGACAGATACGCAGTATTTT
TRBV12-3/TRBV12-4	TRBJ2-7	NA	NA	CASSFGDHSYEQYF	TGTGCCAGCAGTTTTGGGGACCACTCCTACGAGCAGTACTTC
TRBV14	TRBJ2-1	NA	many	CASSQRSKGGSSYNEQFF	TGTGCCAGCAGCCAACGGTCTAAGGGGGGTAGCTCCTACAATGAGCAGTTCTTC
TRBV5-1	TRBJ2-6	NA	NA	CASSFLGLTGANVLTF	TGCGCCAGCAGCTTCCTGGGACTGACTGGGGCCAACGTCCTGACTTTC
TRBV20-1	TRBJ2-5	NA	many	CSAGDQQETQYF	TGCAGTGCGGGGGATCAGCAAGAGACCCAGTACTTC
TRBV4-1	TRBJ2-1	NA	many	CASSHWVEAEGKFF	TGCGCCAGCAGCCACTGGGTGGAAGCAGAGGGGAAGTTCTTC
TRBV7-2	TRBJ1-2	NA	few	CASSIPGGIGYTF	TGTGCCAGCAGCATCCCCGGGGGGATTGGCTACACCTTC
TRBV5-1	TRBJ2-5	NA	NA	CASSLASGDETQYF	TGCGCCAGCAGCTTGGCCTCAGGGGATGAGACCCAGTACTTC
TRBV29-1	TRBJ2-3	NA	few	CSAGSWDTDTQYF	TGCAGCGCCGGCTCCTGGGACACAGATACGCAGTATTTT
TRBV20-1	TRBJ1-1	TRBD1	few	CSARDREIPTEAFF	TGCAGTGCTAGGGACAGGGAAATTCCCACTGAAGCTTTCTTT
TRBV5-6	TRBJ2-2	NA	NA	CASSWDMNTGELFF	TGTGCCAGCAGCTGGGACATGAACACCGGGGAGCTGTTTTTT
TRBV7-2	TRBJ2-6	NA	many	CASSPGGRSSSGANVLTF	TGTGCCAGCAGCCCCGGCGGGCGCAGTAGCTCTGGGGCCAACGTCCTGACTTTC
TRBV4-1	TRBJ2-7	NA	NA	CASSPGRGAGYEQYF	TGCGCCAGCAGCCCCGGAAGGGGAGCCGGGTACGAGCAGTACTTC
TRBV12-3/TRBV12-4	TRBJ2-2	NA	NA	CASKPESDYTGELFF	TGTGCCAGCAAACCCGAGTCGGATTACACCGGGGAGCTGTTTTTT